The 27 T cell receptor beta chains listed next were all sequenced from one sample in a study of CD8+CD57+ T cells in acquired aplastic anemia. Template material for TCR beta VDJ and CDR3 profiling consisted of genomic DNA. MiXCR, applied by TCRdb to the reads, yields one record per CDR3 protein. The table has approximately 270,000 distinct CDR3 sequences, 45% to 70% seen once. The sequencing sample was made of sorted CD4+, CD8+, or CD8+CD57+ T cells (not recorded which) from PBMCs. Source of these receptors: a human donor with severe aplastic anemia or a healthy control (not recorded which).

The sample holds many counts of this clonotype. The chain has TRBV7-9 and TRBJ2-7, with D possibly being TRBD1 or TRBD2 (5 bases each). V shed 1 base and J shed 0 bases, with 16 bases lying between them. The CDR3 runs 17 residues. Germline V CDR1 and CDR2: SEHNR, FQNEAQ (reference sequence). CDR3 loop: CASSLGVGEGSSYEQYF. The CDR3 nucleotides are TGTGCCAGCAGCTTAGGGGTGGGTGAGGGGAGCTCCTACGAGCAGTACTTC.

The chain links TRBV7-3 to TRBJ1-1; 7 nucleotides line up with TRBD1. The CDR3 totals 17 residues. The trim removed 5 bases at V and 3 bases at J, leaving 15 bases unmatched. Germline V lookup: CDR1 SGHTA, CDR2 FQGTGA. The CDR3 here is CASSRYRGGGEDTEAFF. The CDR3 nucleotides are TGTGCCAGCAGCCGGTACCGTGGAGGGGGCGAGGACACTGAAGCTTTCTTT.

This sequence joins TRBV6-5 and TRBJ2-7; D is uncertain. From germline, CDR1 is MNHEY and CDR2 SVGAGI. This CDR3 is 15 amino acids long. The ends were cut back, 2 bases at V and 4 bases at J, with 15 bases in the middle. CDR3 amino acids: CASSYGLSRTYEQYF. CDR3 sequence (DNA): TGTGCCAGCAGTTACGGGCTTTCGAGGACGTACGAGCAGTACTTC.

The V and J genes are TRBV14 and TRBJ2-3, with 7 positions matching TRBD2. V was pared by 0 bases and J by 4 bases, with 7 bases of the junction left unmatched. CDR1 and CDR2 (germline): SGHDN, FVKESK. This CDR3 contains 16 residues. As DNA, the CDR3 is TGTGCCAGCAGCCAAGATCGAGCGGGGTTGTCAGATACGCAGTATTTT. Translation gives CASSQDRAGLSDTQYF.

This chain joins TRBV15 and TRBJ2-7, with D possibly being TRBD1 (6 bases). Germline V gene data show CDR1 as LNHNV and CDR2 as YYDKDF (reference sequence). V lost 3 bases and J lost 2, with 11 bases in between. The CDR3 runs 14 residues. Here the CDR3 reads CATSSRTVPYEQYF. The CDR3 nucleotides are TGTGCCACCAGCAGCCGGACAGTACCCTACGAGCAGTACTTC.

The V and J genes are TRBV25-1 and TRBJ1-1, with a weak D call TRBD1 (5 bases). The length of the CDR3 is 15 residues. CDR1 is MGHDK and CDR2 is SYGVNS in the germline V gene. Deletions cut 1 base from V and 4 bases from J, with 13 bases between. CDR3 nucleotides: TGTGCCAGCAGTGAATCCCGGGGGACGGCCACTGAAGCTTTCTTT. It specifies CASSESRGTATEAFF.

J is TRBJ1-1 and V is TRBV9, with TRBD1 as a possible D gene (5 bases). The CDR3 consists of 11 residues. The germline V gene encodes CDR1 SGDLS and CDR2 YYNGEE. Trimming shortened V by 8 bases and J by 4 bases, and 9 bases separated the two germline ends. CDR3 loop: CASGGATEAFF. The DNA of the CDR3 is TGTGCCAGTGGTGGGGCCACTGAAGCTTTCTTT.

CDR3 sequence: CASGRAGHTDTQYF. In DNA form, the CDR3 reads TGTGCTAGTGGAAGGGCGGGGCACACAGATACGCAGTATTTT. The chain carries TRBV12-5 and TRBJ2-3, with a tentative D call TRBD2 (6 bases). The CDR3 sequence is 14 residues long. CDR1 and CDR2 from the germline V gene are LGHNT and FRNRAP. V lost 6 bases and J 2 bases, leaving 12 bases between the germline ends.

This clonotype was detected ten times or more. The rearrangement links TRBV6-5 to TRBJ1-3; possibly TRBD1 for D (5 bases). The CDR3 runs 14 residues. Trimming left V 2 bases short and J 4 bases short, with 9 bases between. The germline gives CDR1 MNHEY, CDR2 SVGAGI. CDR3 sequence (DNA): TGTGCCAGCAGTTACGTAGGACAAGGAAACACCATATATTTT. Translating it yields CASSYVGQGNTIYF.

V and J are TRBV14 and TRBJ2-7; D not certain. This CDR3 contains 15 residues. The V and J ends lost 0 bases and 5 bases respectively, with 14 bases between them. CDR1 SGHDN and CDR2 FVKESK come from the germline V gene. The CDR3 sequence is CASSQEVGPANEQYF. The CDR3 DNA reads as TGTGCCAGCAGCCAAGAAGTCGGACCAGCGAACGAGCAGTACTTC. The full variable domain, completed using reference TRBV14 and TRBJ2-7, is EAGVTQFPSHSVIEKGQTVTLRCDPISGHDNLYWYRRVMGKEIKFLLHFVKESKQDESGMPNNRFLAERTGGTYSTLKVQPAELEDSGVYFCASSQEVGPANEQYFGPGTRLTVT.

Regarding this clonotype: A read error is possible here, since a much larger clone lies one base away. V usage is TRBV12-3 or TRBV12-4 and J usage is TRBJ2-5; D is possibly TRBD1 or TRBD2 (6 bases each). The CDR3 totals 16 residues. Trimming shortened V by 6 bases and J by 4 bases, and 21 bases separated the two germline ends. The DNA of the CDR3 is TGTGCCAGCAGCGGGGGACATCTCGGAGGCCGAGAGACCCAGTACTTC. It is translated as CASSGGHLGGRETQYF.

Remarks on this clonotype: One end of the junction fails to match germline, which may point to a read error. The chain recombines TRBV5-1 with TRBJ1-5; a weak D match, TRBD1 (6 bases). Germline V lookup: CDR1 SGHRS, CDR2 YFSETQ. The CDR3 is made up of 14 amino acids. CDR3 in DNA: TGTGCCAGCAGCTTTGGACAGTCTTATCAGCCCCAGCATTTT. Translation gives CASSFGQSYQPQHF.

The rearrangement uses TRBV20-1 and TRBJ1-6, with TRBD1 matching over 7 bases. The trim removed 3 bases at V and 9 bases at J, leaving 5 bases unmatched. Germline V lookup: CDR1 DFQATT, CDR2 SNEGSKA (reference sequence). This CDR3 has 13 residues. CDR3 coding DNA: TGCAGTGCTAGTGAGGGGGCGGGTTCACCCCTCCACTTT. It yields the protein CSASEGAGSPLHF.

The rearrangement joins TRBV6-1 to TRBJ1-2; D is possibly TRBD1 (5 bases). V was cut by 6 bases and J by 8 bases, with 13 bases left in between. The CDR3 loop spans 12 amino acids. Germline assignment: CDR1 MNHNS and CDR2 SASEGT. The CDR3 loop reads CASRTAQGGYTF. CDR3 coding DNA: TGTGCCAGCAGGACAGCCCAGGGCGGCTACACCTTC.

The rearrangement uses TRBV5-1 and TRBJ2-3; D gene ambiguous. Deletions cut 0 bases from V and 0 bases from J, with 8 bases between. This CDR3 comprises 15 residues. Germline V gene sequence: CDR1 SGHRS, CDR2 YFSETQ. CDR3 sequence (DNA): TGCGCCAGCAGCTTGGGACCAACTAGCACAGATACGCAGTATTTT. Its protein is CASSLGPTSTDTQYF.

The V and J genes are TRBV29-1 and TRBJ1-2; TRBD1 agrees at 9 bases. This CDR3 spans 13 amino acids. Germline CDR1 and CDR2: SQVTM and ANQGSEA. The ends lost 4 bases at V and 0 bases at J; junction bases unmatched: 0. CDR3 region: CSVGQGANYGYTF. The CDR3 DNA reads TGCAGCGTTGGACAGGGGGCTAACTATGGCTACACCTTC.

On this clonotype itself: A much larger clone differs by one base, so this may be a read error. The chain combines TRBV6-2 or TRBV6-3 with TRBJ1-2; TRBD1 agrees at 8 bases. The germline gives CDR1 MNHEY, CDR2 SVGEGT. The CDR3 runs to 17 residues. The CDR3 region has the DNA TGTGCCAGCAGTGCCCGTATACGTAATGACAGGGGCTATGGCCACACCTTC. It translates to CASSARIRNDRGYGHTF.

The CDR3 sequence is CASSPLLNSPLHF. DNA for the CDR3: TGTGCCAGCAGCCCTCTCCTTAATTCACCCCTCCACTTT. The genes are TRBV7-9 and TRBJ1-6; no definite D call. V dropped 5 bases and J dropped 6 bases, with 8 bases sitting between them. This CDR3 region has 13 residues. In germline, CDR1 is SEHNR, CDR2 FQNEAQ (reference sequence). The full variable domain, with the rest looked up from reference TRBV7-9 and TRBJ1-6, is DTGVSQNPRHKITKRGQNVTFRCDPISEHNRLYWYRQTLGQGPEFLTYFQNEAQLEKSRLLSDRFSAERPKGSFSTLEIQRTEQGDSAMYLCASSPLLNSPLHFGNGTRLTVT.

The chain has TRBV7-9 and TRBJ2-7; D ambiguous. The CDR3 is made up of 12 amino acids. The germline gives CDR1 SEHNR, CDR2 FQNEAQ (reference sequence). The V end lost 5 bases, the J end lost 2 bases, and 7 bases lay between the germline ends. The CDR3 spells CASSPDPYEQYF. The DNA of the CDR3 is TGTGCCAGCAGCCCCGACCCCTACGAGCAGTACTTC.

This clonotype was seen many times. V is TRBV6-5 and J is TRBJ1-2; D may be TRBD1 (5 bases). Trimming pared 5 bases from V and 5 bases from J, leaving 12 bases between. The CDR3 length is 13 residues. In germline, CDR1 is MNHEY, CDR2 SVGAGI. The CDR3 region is CASSGGSRYGYTF. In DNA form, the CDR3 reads TGTGCCAGCAGTGGGGGGTCTAGGTATGGCTACACCTTC.

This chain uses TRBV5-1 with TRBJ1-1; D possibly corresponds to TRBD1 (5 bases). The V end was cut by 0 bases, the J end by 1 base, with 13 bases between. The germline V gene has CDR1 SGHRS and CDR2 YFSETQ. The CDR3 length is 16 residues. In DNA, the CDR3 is TGCGCCAGCAGCTTGGCTCGGGGCGCAGCGAACACTGAAGCTTTCTTT. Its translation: CASSLARGAANTEAFF.

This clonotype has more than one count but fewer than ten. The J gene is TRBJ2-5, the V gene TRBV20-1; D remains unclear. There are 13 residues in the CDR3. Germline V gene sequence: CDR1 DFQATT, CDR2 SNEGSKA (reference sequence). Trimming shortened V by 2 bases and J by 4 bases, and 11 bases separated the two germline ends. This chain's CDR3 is CSARFPTTETQYF. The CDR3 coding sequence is TGCAGTGCTAGATTCCCAACCACAGAGACCCAGTACTTC.

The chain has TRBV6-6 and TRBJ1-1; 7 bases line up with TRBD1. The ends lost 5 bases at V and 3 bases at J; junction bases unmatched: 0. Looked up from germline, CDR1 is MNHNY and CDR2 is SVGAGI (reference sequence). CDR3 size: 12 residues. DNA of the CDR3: TGTGCCAGCAGTGACAGGGACACTGAAGCTTTCTTT. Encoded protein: CASSDRDTEAFF.

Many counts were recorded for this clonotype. The chain's CDR3 is CASSFRGWQETQYF. The CDR3 DNA is TGTGCCAGCAGTTTCCGGGGGTGGCAAGAGACCCAGTACTTC. The chain couples TRBV12-3 or TRBV12-4 to TRBJ2-5; tentative D call: TRBD2 (6 bases). V was cut by 3 bases and J by 2 bases, with 10 bases left in between. The CDR3 runs 14 residues.

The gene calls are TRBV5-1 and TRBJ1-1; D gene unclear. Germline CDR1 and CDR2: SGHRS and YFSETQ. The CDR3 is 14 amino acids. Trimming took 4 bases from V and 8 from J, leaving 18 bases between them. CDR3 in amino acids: CASSALGDSTEAFF. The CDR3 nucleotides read TGCGCCAGCAGCGCATTAGGAGATTCCACAGAAGCTTTCTTT.

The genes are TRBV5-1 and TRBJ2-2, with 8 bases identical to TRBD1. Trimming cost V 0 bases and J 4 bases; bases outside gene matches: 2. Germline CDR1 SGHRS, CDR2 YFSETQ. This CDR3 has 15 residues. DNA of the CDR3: TGCGCCAGCAGCTTGGGGACAGGGATCACCGGGGAGCTGTTTTTT. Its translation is CASSLGTGITGELFF.

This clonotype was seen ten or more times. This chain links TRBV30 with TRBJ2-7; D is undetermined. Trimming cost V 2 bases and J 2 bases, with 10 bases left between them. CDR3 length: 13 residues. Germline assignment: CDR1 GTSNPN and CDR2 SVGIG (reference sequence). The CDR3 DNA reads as TGTGCCTGGAGTAGGGCAGCTCCCTACGAGCAGTACTTC. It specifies CAWSRAAPYEQYF. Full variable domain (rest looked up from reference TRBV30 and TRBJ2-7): SQTIHQWPATLVQPVGSPLSLECTVEGTSNPNLYWYRQAAGRGLQLLFYSVGIGQISSEVPQNLSASRPQDRQFILSSKKLLLSDSGFYLCAWSRAAPYEQYFGPGTRLTVT.